This is a list of T cell receptor beta chains from one sample in a study of radiotherapy plus CTLA-4 blockade in lung cancer. Method: immunoSEQ multiplex PCR; TCRdb's copy keeps in-frame clones and lacks some. The sample records 48,000 or so clones, 70% to 90% being singletons. The source was peripheral blood, collected from a patient treated with radiotherapy plus ipilimumab. These receptor sequences come from a human donor with non-small cell lung cancer whose response to radiotherapy plus ipilimumab could not be evaluated. The CDR3 runs from the conserved cysteine through the conserved F or W. The D gene is left open where the match is weak. Expanded clones are given a class, and other clones once, few, many or no size at all.

D gene,V gene,J gene,clone size,CDR3 DNA,CDR3 protein
TRBD1,TRBV5-1,TRBJ1-2,NA,TGCGCCAGCAGCTTGGAGGGACAGAACTATGGCTACACCTTC,CASSLEGQNYGYTF
TRBD1,TRBV27,TRBJ1-2,NA,TGTGCCAGCAGTCCTGGGACAGGGCGGTATGGCTACACCTTC,CASSPGTGRYGYTF
NA,TRBV15,TRBJ1-1,NA,TGTGCCACCAGCAGAGACTGGGCTTTTGAAGCTTTCTTT,CATSRDWAFEAFF
TRBD1,TRBV27,TRBJ2-2,NA,TGTGCCAGCAGAGGGACAGTTGGGACCGGGGAGCTGTTTTTT,CASRGTVGTGELFF
NA,TRBV2,TRBJ2-6,NA,TGTGCCAGCAGCAATCAGGGCTCTGGGGCCAACGTCCTGACTTTC,CASSNQGSGANVLTF
TRBD2,TRBV28,TRBJ2-7,NA,TGTGCCAGCAGTCGGACTAGCGGGAAGGTGTACGAGCAGTACTTC,CASSRTSGKVYEQYF
TRBD1,TRBV18,TRBJ2-7,NA,TGTGCCAGCTCGGGACAGGGGGCTTACGAGCAGTACTTC,CASSGQGAYEQYF
TRBD2,TRBV9,TRBJ2-1,NA,TGTGCCAGCAGCGTAGTAGGGACTAGCGGGAGCGATGAGCAGTTCTTC,CASSVVGTSGSDEQFF
NA,TRBV28,TRBJ2-7,few,TGTGCCAGCAGTTTCAGCGCGCGGGGCGGGCCGGGCTCCTACGAGCAGTACTTC,CASSFSARGGPGSYEQYF
NA,TRBV7-6,TRBJ1-1,NA,TGTGCCAGCAGCTTGGGAGGGACCACTGAAGCTTTCTTT,CASSLGGTTEAFF
TRBD2,TRBV27,TRBJ2-1,NA,TGTGCCAGCAGTTCTACGACTAGCGGGGTCTCCTACAATGAGCAGTTCTTC,CASSSTTSGVSYNEQFF
TRBD2,TRBV7-2,TRBJ2-7,medium-sized,TGTGCCAGCAGCTTAGTGGGGACTAGCGGATCCTACGAGCAGTACTTC,CASSLVGTSGSYEQYF
NA,TRBV5-1,TRBJ1-6,NA,TGCGCCAGCAAGCCGGGCAGGGCGATAGATTCACCCCTCCACTTT,CASKPGRAIDSPLHF
TRBD2,TRBV29-1,TRBJ2-7,once,TGCAGCGCTAACCATGGGACTAGCGGGTCATACGAGCAGTACTTC,CSANHGTSGSYEQYF
NA,TRBV19,TRBJ1-5,NA,TGTGCCAGTAGTATAACCACGGGATCCAATCAGCCCCAGCATTTT,CASSITTGSNQPQHF
TRBD2,TRBV6-1,TRBJ2-7,NA,TGTGCCAGCAGTCTCACTAGCGGGACTTACGAGCAGTACTTC,CASSLTSGTYEQYF
NA,TRBV6-6,TRBJ2-7,NA,TGTGCCAGCAGTTTCCAGGGAATCGAGCAGTACTTC,CASSFQGIEQYF
NA,TRBV19,TRBJ1-5,NA,TGTGCCAGTAGCAGAACCGACAACAGTCAGCCCCAGCATTTT,CASSRTDNSQPQHF
NA,TRBV19,TRBJ1-5,NA,TGTGCCAGTAGAAATCAGGGAAGCAGCAATCAGCCCCAGCATTTT,CASRNQGSSNQPQHF
NA,TRBV25-1,TRBJ2-5,NA,TGTGCCAGCAGTGAAGGGGGGTCAGCTGAGACCCAGTACTTC,CASSEGGSAETQYF
TRBD1,TRBV6-1,TRBJ2-5,NA,TGTGCCAGCAGTAAAGGAAGCAGACAGGGGAAAGAGACCCAGTACTTC,CASSKGSRQGKETQYF
NA,TRBV2,TRBJ1-4,NA,TGTGCCAGCAGTGAGCAGATAGGGGCAGCTAATGAAAAACTGTTTTTT,CASSEQIGAANEKLFF
NA,TRBV27,TRBJ2-7,NA,TGTGCCAGCAGTCGGCAGGGCAACTACGAGCAGTACTTC,CASSRQGNYEQYF
NA,TRBV21-1,TRBJ1-5,medium-sized,TGTGCCAGCAGCAAATGGAAAGGGGTAGAGGGCAATCAGCCCCAGCATTTT,CASSKWKGVEGNQPQHF
TRBD2,TRBV25-1,TRBJ2-1,NA,TGTGCCAGCAGTGAACCGGGACTAGGTCATGAGCAGTTCTTC,CASSEPGLGHEQFF
NA,TRBV7-8,TRBJ2-5,NA,TGTGCCAGCAGCAAACAGGGTTTGGGGGAAGAGACCCAGTACTTC,CASSKQGLGEETQYF
TRBD2,TRBV7-2,TRBJ2-3,NA,TGTGCCAGCAGCGGGGGGGACTTCACAGATACGCAGTATTTT,CASSGGDFTDTQYF
TRBD1,TRBV5-1,TRBJ2-7,NA,TGCGCCAGCAGCGTTTCCGGGACAGCATCCTACGAGCAGTACTTC,CASSVSGTASYEQYF
NA,TRBV28,TRBJ2-3,NA,TGTGCCAGCAGTTTCGGAGCAGATACGCAGTATTTT,CASSFGADTQYF